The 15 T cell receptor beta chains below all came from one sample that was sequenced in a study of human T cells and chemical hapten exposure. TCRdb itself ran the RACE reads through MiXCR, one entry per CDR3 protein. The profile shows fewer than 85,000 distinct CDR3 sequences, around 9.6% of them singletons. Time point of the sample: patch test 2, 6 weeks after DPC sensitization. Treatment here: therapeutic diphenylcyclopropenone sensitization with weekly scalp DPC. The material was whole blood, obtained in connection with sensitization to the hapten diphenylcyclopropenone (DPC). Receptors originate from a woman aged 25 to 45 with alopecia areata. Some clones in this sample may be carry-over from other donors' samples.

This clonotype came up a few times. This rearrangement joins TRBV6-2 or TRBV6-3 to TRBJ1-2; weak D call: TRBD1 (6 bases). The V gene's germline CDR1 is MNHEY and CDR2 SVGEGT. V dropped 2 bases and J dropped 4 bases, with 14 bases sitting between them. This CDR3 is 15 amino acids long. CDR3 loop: CASSYGQSISYGYTF. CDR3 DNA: TGTGCCAGCAGTTACGGACAGTCCATATCCTATGGCTACACCTTC.

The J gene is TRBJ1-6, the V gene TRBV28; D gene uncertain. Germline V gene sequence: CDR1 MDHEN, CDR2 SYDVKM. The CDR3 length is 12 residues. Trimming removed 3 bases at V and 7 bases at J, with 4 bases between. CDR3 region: CASSFPNSPLHF. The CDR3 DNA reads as TGTGCCAGCAGTTTCCCGAATTCACCCCTCCACTTT.

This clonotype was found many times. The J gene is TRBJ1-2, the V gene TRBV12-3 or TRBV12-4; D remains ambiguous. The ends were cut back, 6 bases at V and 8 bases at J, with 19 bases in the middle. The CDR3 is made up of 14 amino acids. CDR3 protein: CASSQYDRVGGYTF. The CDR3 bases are TGTGCCAGCAGCCAATACGACCGGGTCGGGGGCTACACCTTC.

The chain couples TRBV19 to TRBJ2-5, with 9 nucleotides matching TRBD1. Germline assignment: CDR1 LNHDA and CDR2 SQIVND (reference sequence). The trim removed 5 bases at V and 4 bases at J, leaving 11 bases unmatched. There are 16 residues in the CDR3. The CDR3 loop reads CASSPGDRVGVETQYF. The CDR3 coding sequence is TGTGCCAGTAGTCCGGGGGACAGGGTCGGAGTAGAGACCCAGTACTTC.

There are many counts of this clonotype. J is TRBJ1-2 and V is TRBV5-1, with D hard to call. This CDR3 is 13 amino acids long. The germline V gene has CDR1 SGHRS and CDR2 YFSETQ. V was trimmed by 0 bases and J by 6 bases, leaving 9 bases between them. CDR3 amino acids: CASSLVAGHGYTF. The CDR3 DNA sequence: TGCGCCAGCAGCTTGGTAGCAGGACATGGCTACACCTTC.

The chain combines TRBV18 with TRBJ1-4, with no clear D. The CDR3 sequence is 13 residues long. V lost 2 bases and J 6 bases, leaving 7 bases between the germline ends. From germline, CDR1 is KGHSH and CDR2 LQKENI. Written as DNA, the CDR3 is TGTGCCAGCTCACCAATAACAGATGAAAAACTGTTTTTT. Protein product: CASSPITDEKLFF. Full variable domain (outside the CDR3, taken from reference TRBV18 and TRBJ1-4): NAGVMQNPRHLVRRRGQEARLRCSPMKGHSHVYWYRQLPEEGLKFMVYLQKENIIDESGMPKERFSAEFPKEGPSILRIQQVVRGDSAAYFCASSPITDEKLFFGSGTQLSVL.

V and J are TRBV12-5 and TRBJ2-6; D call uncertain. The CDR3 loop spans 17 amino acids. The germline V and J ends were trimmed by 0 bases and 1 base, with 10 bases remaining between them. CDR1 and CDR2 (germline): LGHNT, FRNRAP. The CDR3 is CASGLVIGASGANVLTF. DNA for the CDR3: TGTGCTAGTGGTTTGGTAATAGGAGCGTCTGGGGCCAACGTCCTGACTTTC.

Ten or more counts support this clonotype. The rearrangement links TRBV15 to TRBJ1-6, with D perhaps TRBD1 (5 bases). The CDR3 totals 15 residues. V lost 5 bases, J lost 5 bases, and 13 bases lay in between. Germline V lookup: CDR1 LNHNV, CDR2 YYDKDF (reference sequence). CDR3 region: CATSLLGPNNSPLHF. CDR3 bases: TGTGCCACCAGCCTTTTGGGACCGAATAATTCACCCCTCCACTTT.

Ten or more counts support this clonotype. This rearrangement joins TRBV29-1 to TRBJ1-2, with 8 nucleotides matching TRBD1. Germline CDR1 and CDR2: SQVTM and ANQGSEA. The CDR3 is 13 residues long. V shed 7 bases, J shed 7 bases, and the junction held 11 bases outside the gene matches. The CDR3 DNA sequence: TGCAGCGCTTCAGGGGGCGCGGAATCTGGCTACACCTTC. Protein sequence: CSASGGAESGYTF.

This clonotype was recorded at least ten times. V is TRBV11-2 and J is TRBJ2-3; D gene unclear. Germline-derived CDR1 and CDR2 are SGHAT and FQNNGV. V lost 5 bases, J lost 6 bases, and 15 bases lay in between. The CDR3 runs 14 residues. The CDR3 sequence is CASSLSRGMDTQYF. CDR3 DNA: TGTGCCAGCAGCCTATCACGTGGGATGGATACGCAGTATTTT.

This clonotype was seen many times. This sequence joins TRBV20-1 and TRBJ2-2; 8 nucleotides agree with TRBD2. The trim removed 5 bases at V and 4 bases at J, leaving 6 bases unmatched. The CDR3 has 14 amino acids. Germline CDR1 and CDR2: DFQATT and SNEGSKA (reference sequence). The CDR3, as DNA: TGCAGTGCTCCCGGGACTAGTACCACCGGGGAGCTGTTTTTT. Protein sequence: CSAPGTSTTGELFF.

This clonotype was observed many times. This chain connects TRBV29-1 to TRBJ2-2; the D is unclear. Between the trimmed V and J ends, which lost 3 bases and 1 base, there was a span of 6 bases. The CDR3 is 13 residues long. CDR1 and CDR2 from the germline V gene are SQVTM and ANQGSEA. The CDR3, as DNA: TGCAGCGTTGATCGAGGGAACACCGGGGAGCTGTTTTTT. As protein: CSVDRGNTGELFF.

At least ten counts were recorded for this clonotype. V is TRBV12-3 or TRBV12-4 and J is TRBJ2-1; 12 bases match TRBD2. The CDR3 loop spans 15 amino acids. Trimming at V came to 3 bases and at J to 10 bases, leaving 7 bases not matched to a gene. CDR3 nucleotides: TGTGCCAGCAGTTTGTTAGGTCTAGCGGGAGGGGAGCAGTTCTTC. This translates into CASSLLGLAGGEQFF.

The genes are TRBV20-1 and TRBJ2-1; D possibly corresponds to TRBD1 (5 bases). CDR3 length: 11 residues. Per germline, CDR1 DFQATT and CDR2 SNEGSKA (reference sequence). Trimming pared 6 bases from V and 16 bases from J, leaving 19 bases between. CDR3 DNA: TGCAGTGCGGGCGAGGCAGGGCTTAGCTTCTTC. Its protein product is CSAGEAGLSFF.

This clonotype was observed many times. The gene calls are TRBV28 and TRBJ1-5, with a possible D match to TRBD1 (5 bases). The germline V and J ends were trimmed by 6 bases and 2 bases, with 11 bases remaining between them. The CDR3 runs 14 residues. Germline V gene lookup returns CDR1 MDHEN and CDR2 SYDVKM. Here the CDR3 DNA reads TGTGCCAGCAGGCGGCAGGGAGGCAATCAGCCCCAGCATTTT. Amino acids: CASRRQGGNQPQHF.